What follows are 2 T cell receptor beta chains derived from one specimen sequenced in a study of blood T cell repertoires in COVID-19. Only in-frame clones appear in the TCRdb table, and some are missing; sequencing was by immunoSEQ multiplex PCR. The data show around 240,000 clones, approximately 86% seen once. The specimen sequenced was peripheral blood. Receptors originate from a woman aged 30 to 39 who had recovered from COVID-19.

The chain couples TRBV11-3 to TRBJ2-1, with 7 bases fitting TRBD1. CDR1 is SGHNT, CDR2 YENEEA, per germline. The ends lost 0 bases at V and 1 base at J; junction bases unmatched: 3. The CDR3 extends over 16 amino acids. CDR3 amino acids: CASSLDGQASYNEQFF. The CDR3 DNA sequence: TGTGCCAGCAGCTTAGACGGACAGGCATCCTACAATGAGCAGTTCTTC. Based on the CDR3 plus reference TRBV11-3 and TRBJ2-1, the full variable domain is EAGVVQSPRYKIIEKKQPVAFWCNPISGHNTLYWYLQNLGQGPELLIRYENEEAVDDSQLPKDRFSAERLKGVDSTLKIQPAELGDSAVYLCASSLDGQASYNEQFFGPGTRLTVL.

The chain carries TRBV2 and TRBJ2-7; TRBD2 agrees at 13 bases. Per germline, CDR1 SNHLY and CDR2 FYNNEI. Trimming took 5 bases from V and 3 from J; bases not matched to a gene: 4. The CDR3 is made up of 15 amino acids. The CDR3 reads CASSRLAGGNYEQYF. For the CDR3, the DNA is TGTGCCAGCAGTCGACTAGCGGGGGGTAACTACGAGCAGTACTTC.